Below are 23 T cell receptor beta chains sequenced from a single sample in a study of cytomegalovirus exposure and HLA in healthy donors. The PCR employed 60 Vbeta primers together with 13 Jbeta primers. Clones were sequenced by immunoSEQ multiplex PCR, and TCRdb holds only the in-frame ones, with some missing. The table includes about 150,000 clones, 60% to 80% detected once. Sequenced input: PBMCs. These receptors all come from a woman in her twenties or thirties in good health and CMV-seronegative.

The CDR3 DNA reads TGTGCCAGCAGTGAACGGGACACATCCTACGAGCAGTACTTC. As protein: CASSERDTSYEQYF. The chain has TRBV2 and TRBJ2-7; D perhaps matches TRBD1 (6 bases). The germline V gene encodes CDR1 SNHLY and CDR2 FYNNEI. V gave up 2 bases and J gave up 1 base, with 9 bases separating them. CDR3 length: 14 amino acids.

The rearrangement links TRBV5-1 to TRBJ2-5; 7 bases fit TRBD1. V shed 1 base, J shed 5 bases, and the junction held 5 bases outside the gene matches. Germline V gene data show CDR1 as SGHRS and CDR2 as YFSETQ. The CDR3 totals 14 residues. DNA for the CDR3: TGCGCCAGCAGCTTGAACAGGGGCATGGAGACCCAGTACTTC. It is translated as CASSLNRGMETQYF.

This clone was found a few times. This chain uses TRBV7-6 with TRBJ1-1; TRBD1 matches 10 bases. The CDR3 length is 16 residues. V dropped 5 bases and J dropped 1; count of bases not matched to a gene: 7. Germline-derived CDR1 and CDR2 are SGHVS and FNYEAQ. The CDR3, as DNA: TGTGCCAGCAGCCTCGGGACAGGGGCTACGAACACTGAAGCTTTCTTT. It translates to CASSLGTGATNTEAFF.

Concerning this clone itself: At one end the junction does not follow the germline gene, possibly because of a read error. The CDR3 DNA is TGTGCCAGCAGCCGGGACAGGCTAGGGGTTGTCTTC. It translates to CASSRDRLGVVF. The chain recombines TRBV7-2 with TRBJ1-2, with 8 positions matching TRBD1. Germline V gene data show CDR1 as SGHTA and CDR2 as FQGNSA. This CDR3 is built from 12 residues.

J is TRBJ2-7 and V is TRBV7-2, with 10 positions matching TRBD2. The J segment lost 4 bases and the V segment lost 1 base, leaving 4 bases of the junction unmatched. The length of the CDR3 is 15 residues. Germline V gene data show CDR1 as SGHTA and CDR2 as FQGNSA. This CDR3 reads CASSLGSGGAYEQYF. The CDR3 DNA follows: TGTGCCAGCAGCTTAGGGAGCGGGGGGGCATACGAGCAGTACTTC.

In this sample, this clone turned up once. V gene TRBV4-1 combines with J gene TRBJ2-7, with 11 bases identical to TRBD2. V shed 1 base and J 6 bases; nucleotides not matched to a gene: 8. The CDR3 sequence is 16 residues long. Looked up from germline, CDR1 is MGHRA and CDR2 is YSYEKL. This CDR3 is CASSQVGLAGGTEQYF. The CDR3 DNA reads as TGCGCCAGCAGCCAAGTAGGGCTAGCGGGGGGTACCGAGCAGTACTTC.

This rearrangement joins TRBV5-6 to TRBJ2-5; no clear D. V was cut by 2 bases and J by 6 bases, with 17 bases left in between. CDR1 and CDR2 from the germline V gene are SGHDT and YYEEEE. The CDR3 is 15 residues long. CDR3 DNA: TGTGCCAGCAGCTTACGGCTGGGCTGGGCACAGACCCAGTACTTC. Its protein product is CASSLRLGWAQTQYF. The whole variable domain, filled in from reference TRBV5-6 and TRBJ2-5, reads DAGVTQSPTHLIKTRGQQVTLRCSPKSGHDTVSWYQQALGQGPQFIFQYYEEEERQRGNFPDRFSGHQFPNYSSELNVNALLLGDSALYLCASSLRLGWAQTQYFGPGTRLLVL.

This chain uses TRBV2 with TRBJ2-7, with TRBD1 matching 9 bases. Germline V gives CDR1 SNHLY, CDR2 FYNNEI. The CDR3 length is 14 residues. V lost 7 bases and J lost 3; bases outside the gene matches: 7. CDR3 sequence: CASTHRGLFYEQYF. For the CDR3, the DNA is TGTGCCAGCACCCACAGGGGGCTATTCTACGAGCAGTACTTC.

This clone was seen once. The chain uses TRBV13 and TRBJ2-2; 9 positions match TRBD1. Germline V gene data show CDR1 as PRHDT and CDR2 as FYEKMQ (reference sequence). This CDR3 region has 17 residues. V shed 3 bases, J shed 8 bases, and the junction held 13 bases outside the gene matches. The CDR3 is CASSFTGTGTFFGELFF. CDR3 bases: TGTGCCAGCAGCTTTACCGGGACAGGGACCTTTTTTGGGGAGCTGTTTTTT.

The rearrangement uses TRBV6-1 and TRBJ1-5; D remains unclear. Germline assignment: CDR1 MNHNS and CDR2 SASEGT. This CDR3 has 13 residues. V was pared by 7 bases and J by 6 bases, with 13 bases between. The CDR3 nucleotides read TGTGCCAGCAACGCGGGGATAAGTCAGCCCCAGCATTTT. Encoded protein: CASNAGISQPQHF.

This clone occurred once. The V and J genes are TRBV6-1 and TRBJ2-3; possibly TRBD2 for D (5 bases). The germline V gene has CDR1 MNHNS and CDR2 SASEGT. Trimming stripped 7 bases from V and 6 bases from J, with 11 bases between. The length of the CDR3 is 12 residues. For the CDR3, the DNA is TGTGCCAGCACCCCTAGCATTGATACGCAGTATTTT. Amino acid sequence: CASTPSIDTQYF.

The table lists this clone with a few counts. V usage is TRBV6-5 and J usage is TRBJ1-1; a weak D match, TRBD1 (5 bases). The CDR3 consists of 14 residues. The V gene's germline CDR1 is MNHEY and CDR2 SVGAGI. The ends were cut back, 6 bases at V and 0 bases at J, with 11 bases in the middle. CDR3 sequence: CASRDTGMNTEAFF. The CDR3 DNA reads TGTGCCAGCAGGGACACCGGAATGAACACTGAAGCTTTCTTT.

This chain joins TRBV7-2 and TRBJ1-2, with D tentatively TRBD1 (5 bases). The CDR3 spans 14 residues. V was cut by 1 base and J by 3 bases, with 9 bases left in between. From germline, CDR1 is SGHTA and CDR2 FQGNSA. As DNA, the CDR3 is TGTGCCAGCAGCTTAGTTGGGGGGGACTATGGCTACACCTTC. Translation gives CASSLVGGDYGYTF.

The rearrangement joins TRBV6-6 to TRBJ2-1; D is uncertain. Germline V gene lookup returns CDR1 MNHNY and CDR2 SVGAGI (reference sequence). The CDR3 extends over 13 amino acids. V was shortened by 6 bases and J by 2 bases, with 8 bases between the two germline ends. Here the CDR3 reads CASSFDTYNEQFF. CDR3 DNA: TGTGCCAGCAGCTTCGACACCTACAATGAGCAGTTCTTC.

The rearrangement joins TRBV4-2 to TRBJ2-3, with 7 nucleotides matching TRBD1. V was clipped by 0 bases and J by 0 bases; unmatched bases: 3. The CDR3 has 16 amino acids. The V gene's germline CDR1 is LGHNA and CDR2 YNFKEQ. The CDR3 sequence: CASSQEQGLSTDTQYF. The CDR3 nucleotides read TGTGCCAGCAGCCAAGAACAGGGGCTTAGCACAGATACGCAGTATTTT.

The chain combines TRBV5-4 with TRBJ1-4; the D is unclear. CDR1 and CDR2 (germline): SGHNT, YYREEE (reference sequence). The V end lost 3 bases, the J end lost 0 bases, and 6 bases lay between the germline ends. This CDR3 contains 14 residues. The CDR3 nucleotides are TGTGCCAGCAGCTCCTTGTCAACTAATGAAAAACTGTTTTTT. Translated, it gives CASSSLSTNEKLFF.

The gene calls are TRBV7-2 and TRBJ1-2, with D tentatively TRBD1 (6 bases). Between the trimmed V and J ends, which lost 5 bases and 11 bases, there was a span of 24 bases. The CDR3 covers 15 residues. Germline V gene sequence: CDR1 SGHTA, CDR2 FQGNSA. CDR3 sequence reads: CASSIVPGTPVGYTF. For the CDR3, the DNA is TGTGCCAGCAGCATCGTCCCCGGGACACCCGTTGGGTACACCTTC.

Here the CDR3 reads CASSSASGGPQETQYF. CDR3 nucleotides: TGCGCCAGCAGCTCCGCATCAGGGGGACCCCAAGAGACCCAGTACTTC. The chain recombines TRBV5-1 with TRBJ2-5, with TRBD1 matching over 7 bases. V was clipped by 3 bases and J by 1 base; unmatched bases: 9. The CDR3 sequence is 16 residues long. The germline V gene encodes CDR1 SGHRS and CDR2 YFSETQ. Full variable domain (missing parts from reference TRBV5-1 and TRBJ2-5): KAGVTQTPRYLIKTRGQQVTLSCSPISGHRSVSWYQQTPGQGLQFLFEYFSETQRNKGNFPGRFSGRQFSNSRSEMNVSTLELGDSALYLCASSSASGGPQETQYFGPGTRLLVL.

CDR3 nucleotides: TGTGCCAGTAGTGCGCGGACAGGGGGTAGCAATCAGCCCCAGCATTTT. This translates into CASSARTGGSNQPQHF. The chain has TRBV19 and TRBJ1-5; 10 positions match TRBD1. Unmatched junction bases numbered 4, after V lost 5 bases and J lost 0 bases. Germline V lookup: CDR1 LNHDA, CDR2 SQIVND (reference sequence). The CDR3 contains 16 residues.

The chain links TRBV2 to TRBJ1-3; D unresolved. V was cut by 7 bases and J by 3 bases, with 4 bases left in between. This CDR3 is 11 amino acids long. Germline assignment: CDR1 SNHLY and CDR2 FYNNEI. For the CDR3, the DNA is TGTGCCAGCAACTATGGAAACACCATATATTTT. Protein product: CASNYGNTIYF.

This chain uses TRBV19 with TRBJ1-6, with TRBD1 identical over 9 bases. There are 13 residues in the CDR3. Germline values: CDR1 LNHDA, CDR2 SQIVND (reference sequence). V gave up 7 bases and J gave up 8 bases; unmatched junction bases: 3. CDR3 residues: CASMGQGHSPLHF. CDR3 in DNA: TGTGCCAGTATGGGACAGGGCCATTCACCCCTCCACTTT.

The chain recombines TRBV5-1 with TRBJ1-1, with 9 bases matching TRBD1. The length of the CDR3 is 16 residues. Germline V lookup: CDR1 SGHRS, CDR2 YFSETQ. V trimming: 7 bases; J trimming: 4 bases; junction bases outside the gene matches: 14. The CDR3: CASAGTGKSIFTEAFF. In DNA form, the CDR3 reads TGCGCCAGCGCCGGGACAGGGAAAAGTATATTCACTGAAGCTTTCTTT.

The chain couples TRBV11-3 to TRBJ2-3; 10 bases map to TRBD1. Germline V gene data show CDR1 as SGHNT and CDR2 as YENEEA. With V trimmed by 5 bases and J by 5 bases, 10 bases remained unmatched. This CDR3 contains 16 residues. The CDR3 bases are TGTGCCAGCAGCCCAAGGGACAGGGGCTGGGGAGATACGCAGTATTTT. Protein product: CASSPRDRGWGDTQYF.